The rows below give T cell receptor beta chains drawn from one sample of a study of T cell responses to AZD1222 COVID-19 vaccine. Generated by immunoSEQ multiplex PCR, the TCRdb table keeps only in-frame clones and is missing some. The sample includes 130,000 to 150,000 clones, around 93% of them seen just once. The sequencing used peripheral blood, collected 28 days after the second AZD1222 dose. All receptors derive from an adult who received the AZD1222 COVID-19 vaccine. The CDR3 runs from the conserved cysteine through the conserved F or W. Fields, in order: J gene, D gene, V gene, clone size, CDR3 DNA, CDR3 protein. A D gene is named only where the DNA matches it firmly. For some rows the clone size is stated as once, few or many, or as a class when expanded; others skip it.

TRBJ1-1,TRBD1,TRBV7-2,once,TGTGCCAGCAGCGAAGACAGGGGAAGCACTGAAGCTTTCTTT,CASSEDRGSTEAFF
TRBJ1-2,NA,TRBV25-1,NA,TGTGCCAGCAGTGAACTTGACAAGTCATATGGCTACACCTTC,CASSELDKSYGYTF
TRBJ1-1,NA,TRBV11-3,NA,TGTGCCAGCAGCCCTACGGGGGGGCGCCTGAACACTGAAGCTTTCTTT,CASSPTGGRLNTEAFF
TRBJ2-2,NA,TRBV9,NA,TGTGCTCCTGGGGCTTGGGTCACCGGGGAGCTGTTTTTT,CAPGAWVTGELFF
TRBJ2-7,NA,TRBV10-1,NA,TGCGCCAGCAGTGAAGGGGCCAGGGACTACGAGCAGTACTTC,CASSEGARDYEQYF
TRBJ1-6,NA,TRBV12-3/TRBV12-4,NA,TGTGCCAGCAGTTTTCGGGTTAATTCACCCCTCCACTTT,CASSFRVNSPLHF
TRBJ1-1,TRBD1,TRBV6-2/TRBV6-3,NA,TGTGCCAGCAGTTACCCCGGGAACTCCAGGGGGACTGAAGCTTTCTTT,CASSYPGNSRGTEAFF
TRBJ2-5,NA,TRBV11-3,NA,TGTGCCAGCAGCTTATCCGCTAGCGCGGAGACCCAGTACTTC,CASSLSASAETQYF
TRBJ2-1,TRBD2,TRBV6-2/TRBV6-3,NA,TGTGCCAGCAGTTACCCGCTAGCGGGATCCGATAGCTCCTACAATGAGCAGTTCTTC,CASSYPLAGSDSSYNEQFF
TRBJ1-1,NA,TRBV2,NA,TGTGCCAGCAGCAGATTACGGGGTGAAGCTTTCTTT,CASSRLRGEAFF
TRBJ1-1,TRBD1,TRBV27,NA,TGTGCCAGCAGTCGGACAGGGGGGACGGGCACTGAAGCTTTCTTT,CASSRTGGTGTEAFF
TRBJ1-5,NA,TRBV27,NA,TGTGCCAGCAGTTTATCTCCAGGGAGGACCCAGCATTTT,CASSLSPGRTQHF
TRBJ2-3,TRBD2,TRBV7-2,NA,TGTGCCAGCAGCCTTATAGCGGGGTGGGGGGAAGATACGCAGTATTTT,CASSLIAGWGEDTQYF
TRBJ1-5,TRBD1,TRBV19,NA,TGTGCCAGTAGTACAATTAGTACAGGGGTGAGCAATCAGCCCCAGCATTTT,CASSTISTGVSNQPQHF
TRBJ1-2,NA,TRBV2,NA,TGTGCCAGCAGTGCCCGTGAAAACTATGGCTACACCTTC,CASSARENYGYTF
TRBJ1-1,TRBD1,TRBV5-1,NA,TGCGCCAGCAGCTTGGTGGGACAGGGTAGTTTGAACACTGAAGCTTTCTTT,CASSLVGQGSLNTEAFF
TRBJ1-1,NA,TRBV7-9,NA,TGTGCCAGCAGCCCCTCGACTGAAGCTTTCTTT,CASSPSTEAFF
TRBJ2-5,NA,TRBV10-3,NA,TGTGCCATCAGCAACGATAGGGAGACCCAGTACTTC,CAISNDRETQYF
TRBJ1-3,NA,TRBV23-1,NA,TGCGCCAGCAGTCAAACCCTCGCAGGGTTGCGTGTAAACACCATATATTTT,CASSQTLAGLRVNTIYF
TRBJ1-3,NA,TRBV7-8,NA,TGTGCCAGCAGCTTAGCCAGGGACTCTGGAAACACCATATATTTT,CASSLARDSGNTIYF
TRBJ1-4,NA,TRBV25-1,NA,TGTGCCAGCAGTTTAAATAGGGGGGCGAGGGGTGAAAAACTGTTTTTT,CASSLNRGARGEKLFF
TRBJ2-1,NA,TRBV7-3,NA,TGTGCCAGCAGCTTAGGGATAAGGGGAAAAGGGGCTGAGCAGTTCTTC,CASSLGIRGKGAEQFF
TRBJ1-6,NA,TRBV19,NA,TGTGCCAGTAGTATCCGGGATGCGGATAATTCACCCCTCCACTTT,CASSIRDADNSPLHF